These 14 T cell receptor beta chains originate from one sample sequenced in a study of cytomegalovirus exposure and HLA in healthy donors. The PCR had 60 Vbeta and 13 Jbeta primers. Method: immunoSEQ multiplex PCR; TCRdb's copy keeps in-frame clones and lacks some. The repertoire table contains about 72,000 clones. Source material: PBMCs. All receptors come from a man in his fifties or sixties in good health and CMV-seropositive.

V usage is TRBV7-9 and J usage is TRBJ2-3, with TRBD1 matching 7 bases. V trimming: 5 bases; J trimming: 6 bases; junction bases outside the gene matches: 11. The CDR3 sequence is 15 residues long. Looked up from germline, CDR1 is SEHNR and CDR2 is FQNEAQ (reference sequence). The CDR3, as DNA: TGTGCCAGCAGCGACTATAGGGGGCGCGAGGATACGCAGTATTTT. Its protein is CASSDYRGREDTQYF.

Turning to this clone: This specimen includes other DNA sequences encoding the same CDR3. V is TRBV9 and J is TRBJ2-5, with 12 bases that match TRBD1. V shed 2 bases and J 5 bases; nucleotides not matched to a gene: 7. The CDR3 sequence is 16 residues long. CDR1 and CDR2 from the germline V gene are SGDLS and YYNGEE. In DNA, the CDR3 is TGTGCCAGCAGCGTGGAGGGACAGGGGGCGCAGGAGACCCAGTACTTC. Translation gives CASSVEGQGAQETQYF.

This sequence joins TRBV6-1 and TRBJ2-7; weak D call: TRBD1 (6 bases). Germline V gene sequence: CDR1 MNHNS, CDR2 SASEGT. V was clipped by 1 base and J by 5 bases, with 12 bases between them. The CDR3 runs 14 residues. The CDR3 nucleotides read TGTGCCAGCAGTGAAGACAGGGTTAAGGACGAGCAGTACGTC. This translates into CASSEDRVKDEQYV.

The chain joins TRBV4-1 to TRBJ2-3; 7 bases map to TRBD1. Germline V CDR1 and CDR2: MGHRA, YSYEKL. The CDR3 length is 16 residues. J gave up 2 bases and V 4 bases, and 9 bases lay outside the gene matches. CDR3 sequence reads: CASSPLWGQLTDTQYF. Written as DNA, the CDR3 is TGCGCCAGCAGCCCTCTATGGGGACAGCTCACAGATACGCAGTATTTT.

The rearrangement joins TRBV5-1 to TRBJ2-5; possible D gene TRBD2, 6 bases. The CDR3 length is 14 residues. Germline assignment: CDR1 SGHRS and CDR2 YFSETQ. The ends were cut back, 0 bases at V and 2 bases at J, with 8 bases in the middle. CDR3 in amino acids: CASSLGGGQETQYF. The CDR3 coding sequence is TGCGCCAGCAGCTTGGGGGGAGGACAAGAGACCCAGTACTTC.

The chain is built from TRBV18 and TRBJ2-1; 9 nucleotides agree with TRBD2. CDR3 length: 15 amino acids. CDR1 is KGHSH, CDR2 LQKENI, per germline. Unmatched junction bases numbered 6, after V lost 5 bases and J lost 4 bases. The chain's CDR3 is CASSSSGGPYNEQFF. DNA of the CDR3: TGTGCCAGCTCATCAAGCGGGGGGCCTTACAATGAGCAGTTCTTC.

V is TRBV11-2 and J is TRBJ2-7; 7 positions match TRBD1. V gave up 5 bases and J gave up 3 bases; unmatched junction bases: 7. The germline V gene encodes CDR1 SGHAT and CDR2 FQNNGV. The length of the CDR3 is 14 residues. The CDR3 is CASSPWTGYYEQYV. In DNA form, the CDR3 reads TGTGCCAGCAGCCCTTGGACAGGCTACTACGAGCAGTACGTC.

V gene TRBV27 combines with J gene TRBJ2-2, with 10 nucleotides matching TRBD1. The germline V gene has CDR1 MNHEY and CDR2 SMNVEV (reference sequence). The CDR3 length is 14 residues. J gave up 7 bases and V 6 bases, and 5 bases lay outside the gene matches. In DNA, the CDR3 is TGTGCCAGCAGGTGGACAGGGGGTATCGGGGAGCTGTTTTTT. Encoded protein: CASRWTGGIGELFF.

The chain recombines TRBV7-2 with TRBJ1-2; unclear D gene. CDR3 size: 11 residues. The germline CDR1 and CDR2 sequences are SGHTA and FQGNSA. The V and J ends lost 10 bases and 7 bases respectively, with 13 bases between them. CDR3 in amino acids: CAIAGGSGYTF. The CDR3 region has the DNA TGTGCCATCGCGGGCGGGTCTGGCTACACCTTC.

The V and J genes are TRBV5-1 and TRBJ1-5; 10 bases agree with TRBD1. Germline V gene lookup returns CDR1 SGHRS and CDR2 YFSETQ. V dropped 4 bases and J dropped 7; count of bases not matched to a gene: 8. This CDR3 has 15 residues. This CDR3 reads CASSVGTGVGQPQHF. The CDR3 nucleotides are TGCGCCAGCAGCGTAGGGACAGGGGTAGGCCAGCCCCAGCATTTT.

The chain carries TRBV25-1 and TRBJ1-1; possibly TRBD1 for D (5 bases). Per germline, CDR1 MGHDK and CDR2 SYGVNS. Trimming took off 1 base at V and 3 bases at J, with 12 bases between the two ends. This CDR3 is built from 15 residues. CDR3 residues: CASSEWGGDDTEAFF. The DNA of the CDR3 is TGTGCCAGCAGTGAATGGGGGGGGGATGACACTGAAGCTTTCTTT. Variable domain in full (rest from reference TRBV25-1 and TRBJ1-1): EADIYQTPRYLVIGTGKKITLECSQTMGHDKMYWYQQDPGMELHLIHYSYGVNSTEKGDLSSESTVSRIRTEHFPLTLESARPSHTSQYLCASSEWGGDDTEAFFGQGTRLTVV.

The rearrangement joins TRBV4-1 to TRBJ2-5, with 11 nucleotides matching TRBD2. V lost 4 bases to trimming and J lost 4 bases; unmatched junction nucleotides: 11. Germline V CDR1 and CDR2: MGHRA, YSYEKL. This CDR3 has 17 residues. The CDR3 DNA reads as TGCGCCAGCAGCCGGATATTAGCGGGAGGGCCCCGAGAGACCCAGTACTTC. Translated: CASSRILAGGPRETQYF.

The DNA of the CDR3 is TGCGCCAGCAGCTTGACAGGGATGAGCTCCTACGAGCAGTACTTC. It codes for CASSLTGMSSYEQYF. The J gene is TRBJ2-7, the V gene TRBV5-1; the D gene is possibly TRBD1 (6 bases). Trimming pared 1 base from V and 0 bases from J, leaving 11 bases between. There are 15 residues in the CDR3. CDR1 is SGHRS and CDR2 is YFSETQ in the germline V gene.

The CDR3 loop is CASSQAQDTRRGYTF. Here the CDR3 DNA reads TGCGCCAGCAGCCAAGCCCAGGACACCCGACGGGGCTACACCTTC. The chain employs TRBV4-1 and TRBJ1-2, with a tentative D call TRBD1 (5 bases). The CDR3 consists of 15 residues. The germline V and J ends were trimmed by 1 base and 8 bases, with 17 bases remaining between them. Germline V gene data show CDR1 as MGHRA and CDR2 as YSYEKL.